The following is a T cell receptor beta chain sequence with its context. The antigen is not known. TCRdb's copy holds only in-frame clones and misses some; the assay was immunoSEQ multiplex PCR. The sample holds 68,000 or so clones, around 90% seen once. The sample originates from a study of cytomegalovirus exposure and HLA in healthy donors. Study outcomes and limitations: The classifier, whose performance was assessed in both the original and validation cohorts, reportedly diagnosed cytomegalovirus status with high specificity and sensitivity.

This CDR3 is 16 amino acids long. V dropped 2 bases and J dropped 3 bases, with 17 bases sitting between them. From germline, CDR1 is MNHEY and CDR2 SVGAGI. Sequencing used PBMCs. The sequence came from a man aged 18 to 30 in good health and CMV-seronegative. The rearrangement uses TRBV6-5 and TRBJ2-7; D is ambiguous. The CDR3: CASSYRLSSHGYEQYF. For the CDR3, the DNA is TGTGCCAGCAGTTACCGACTGTCCTCTCACGGCTACGAGCAGTACTTC.